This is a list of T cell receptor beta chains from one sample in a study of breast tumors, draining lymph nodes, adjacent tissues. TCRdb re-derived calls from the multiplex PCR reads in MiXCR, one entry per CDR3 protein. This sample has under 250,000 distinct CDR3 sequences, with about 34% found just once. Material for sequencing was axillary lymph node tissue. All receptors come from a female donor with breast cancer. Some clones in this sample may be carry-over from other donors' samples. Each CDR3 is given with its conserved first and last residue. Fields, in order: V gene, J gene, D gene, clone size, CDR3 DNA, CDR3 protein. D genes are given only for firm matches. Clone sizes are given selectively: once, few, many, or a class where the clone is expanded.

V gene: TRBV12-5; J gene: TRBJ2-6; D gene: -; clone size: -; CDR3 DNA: TGTGCTAGTGGTTTTTCGGGGGCCAACGTCCTGACTTTC; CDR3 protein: CASGFSGANVLTF
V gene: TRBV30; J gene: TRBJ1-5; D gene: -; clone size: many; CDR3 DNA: TGTGCCTGGAGTTCACCTAATCAGCCCCAGCATTTT; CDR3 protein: CAWSSPNQPQHF
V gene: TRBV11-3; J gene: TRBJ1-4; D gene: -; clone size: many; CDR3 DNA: TGTGCCAGCAGCTCGGGCCTGGAAAAACTGTTTTTT; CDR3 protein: CASSSGLEKLFF
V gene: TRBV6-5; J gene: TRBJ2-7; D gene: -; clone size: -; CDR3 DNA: TGTGCCAGCAGTGACGTGAGCGGCACCTACGAGCAGTACTTC; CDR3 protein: CASSDVSGTYEQYF
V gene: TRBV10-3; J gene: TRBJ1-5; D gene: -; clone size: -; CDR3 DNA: TGTGCCAGCAGCTTAGGTCCCGGGAGAAACCGGTATAGCAATCAGCCCCAGCATTTT; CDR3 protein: CASSLGPGRNRYSNQPQHF
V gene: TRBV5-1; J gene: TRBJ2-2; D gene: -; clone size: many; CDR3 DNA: TGTGCCAGCAGCTTGGTCCTGAACACCGGGGAGCTGTTTTTT; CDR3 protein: CASSLVLNTGELFF
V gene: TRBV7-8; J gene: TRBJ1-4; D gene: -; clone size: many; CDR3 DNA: TGTGCCAGCAGCTTTTCCGGGACACGGAATGAAAAACTGTTTTTT; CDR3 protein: CASSFSGTRNEKLFF
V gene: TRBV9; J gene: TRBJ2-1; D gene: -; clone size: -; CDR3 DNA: TGTGCCAGCAGCGTAGGTATCGGGATTACCTACAATGAGCAGTTCTTC; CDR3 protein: CASSVGIGITYNEQFF
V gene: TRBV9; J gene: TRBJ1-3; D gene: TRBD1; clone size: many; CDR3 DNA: TGTGCCAGCAGCGTAGAGGGGACAGCGAGTCCCTCAAGTGGAGACACCATATATTTT; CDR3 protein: CASSVEGTASPSSGDTIYF
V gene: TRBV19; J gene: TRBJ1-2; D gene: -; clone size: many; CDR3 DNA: TGTGCCAGTAGTATTGGCCCGGGGGGAGGCGGCTACACCTTC; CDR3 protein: CASSIGPGGGGYTF
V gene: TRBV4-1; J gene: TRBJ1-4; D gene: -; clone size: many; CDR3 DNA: TGCGCCAGCAGCCCCACTCGAGGGCCTTATAATGAAAAACTGTTTTTT; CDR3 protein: CASSPTRGPYNEKLFF
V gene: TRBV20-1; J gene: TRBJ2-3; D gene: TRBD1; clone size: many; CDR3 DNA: TGCAGTGCTAGAGACCTGGACAGGGGTACAGATACGCAGTATTTT; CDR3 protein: CSARDLDRGTDTQYF
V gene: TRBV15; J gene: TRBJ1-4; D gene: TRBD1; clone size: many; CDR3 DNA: TGTGCCACCAGCACATCCGGGACAGGAGGGGGAACTAATGAAAAACTGTTTTTT; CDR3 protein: CATSTSGTGGGTNEKLFF
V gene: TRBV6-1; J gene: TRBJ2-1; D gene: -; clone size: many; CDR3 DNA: TGTGCCAGCAGTCACATAACGAACGCCTACAATGAGCAGTTCTTC; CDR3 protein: CASSHITNAYNEQFF
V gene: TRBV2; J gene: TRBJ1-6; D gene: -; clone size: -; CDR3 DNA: TGTGCCAGCAGTGGCGGCTTGCAGGGGAGGGATAATTCACCCCTCCACTTT; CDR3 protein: CASSGGLQGRDNSPLHF
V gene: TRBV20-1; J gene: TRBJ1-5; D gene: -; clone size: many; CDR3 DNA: TGCAGTGCGGCAGGGATTAATCAGCCCCAGCATTTT; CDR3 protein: CSAAGINQPQHF
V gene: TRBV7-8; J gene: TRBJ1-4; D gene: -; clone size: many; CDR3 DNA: TGTGCCAGCAGCTTAGGGGGCCTGTATGAAAAACTGTTTTTT; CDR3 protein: CASSLGGLYEKLFF
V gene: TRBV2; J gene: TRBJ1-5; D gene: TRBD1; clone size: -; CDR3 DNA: TGTGCCAGCAACAGGGGCTCTACTAGCAATCAGCCCCAGCATTTT; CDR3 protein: CASNRGSTSNQPQHF
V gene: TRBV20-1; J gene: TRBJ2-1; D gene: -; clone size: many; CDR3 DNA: TGCAGTGCTAGAGCGGAGCGGCCCTACAATGAGCAGTTCTTC; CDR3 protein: CSARAERPYNEQFF
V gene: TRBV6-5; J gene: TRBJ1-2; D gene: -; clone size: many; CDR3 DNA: TGTGCCAGCAGTCTGACTTCCGGGGGAAGTTGGAATGGCTACACCTTC; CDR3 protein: CASSLTSGGSWNGYTF
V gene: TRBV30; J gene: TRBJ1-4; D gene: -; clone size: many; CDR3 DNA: TGTGCCTGGAGTGGGGGTAGGGTTCAGGAAAAACTGTTTTTT; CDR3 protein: CAWSGGRVQEKLFF
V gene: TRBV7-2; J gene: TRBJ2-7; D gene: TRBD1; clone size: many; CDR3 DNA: TGTGCCAGCAGCTTAGCGCCGGGACAGTACGAGCAGTACTTC; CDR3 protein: CASSLAPGQYEQYF
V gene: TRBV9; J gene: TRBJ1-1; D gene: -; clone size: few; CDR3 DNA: TGTGCCAGCAGCGTAGGGACAACTGCCACTGAAGCTTTCTTT; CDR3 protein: CASSVGTTATEAFF
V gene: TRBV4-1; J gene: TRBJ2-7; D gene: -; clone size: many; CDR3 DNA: TGCGCCAGCAGCCAAGCTGAAACAGAATACGAGCAGTACTTC; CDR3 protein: CASSQAETEYEQYF
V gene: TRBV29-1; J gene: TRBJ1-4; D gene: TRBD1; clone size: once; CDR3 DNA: TGCAGCGTGGGACAGGGGATAGAGGAAAAACTGTTTTTT; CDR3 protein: CSVGQGIEEKLFF
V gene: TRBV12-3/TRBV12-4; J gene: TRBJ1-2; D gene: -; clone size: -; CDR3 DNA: TGTGCCAGCAGGGGCCACGGGGGCACTGGAAACACCTTC; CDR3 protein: CASRGHGGTGNTF
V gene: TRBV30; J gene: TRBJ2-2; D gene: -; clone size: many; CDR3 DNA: TGTGCCTGGAGTGGTGACAGAAGTACCGGGGAGCTGTTTTTT; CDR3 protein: CAWSGDRSTGELFF
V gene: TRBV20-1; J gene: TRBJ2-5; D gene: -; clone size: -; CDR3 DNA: TGCAGCGGGCACACGGAGACCCGGCACTTC; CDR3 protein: CSGHTETRHF
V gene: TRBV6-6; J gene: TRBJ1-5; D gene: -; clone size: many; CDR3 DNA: TGTGCCAGCAGAAAGGACGGTAGCAATCAGCCCCAGCATTTT; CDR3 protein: CASRKDGSNQPQHF
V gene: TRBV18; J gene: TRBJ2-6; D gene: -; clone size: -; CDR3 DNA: TGTGCCAGCTCCCCGGGGGACTTCGTCTCTGGGGCCAACGTCCTGACTTTC; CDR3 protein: CASSPGDFVSGANVLTF
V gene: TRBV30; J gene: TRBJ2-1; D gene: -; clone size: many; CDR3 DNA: TGTGCCTGGAGTGTACACGACGAGCAGTTCTTC; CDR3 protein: CAWSVHDEQFF
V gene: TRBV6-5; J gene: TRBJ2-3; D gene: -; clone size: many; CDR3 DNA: TGTGCCAGCCGAGTTGGGGTCACAGATACGCAGTATTTT; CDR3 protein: CASRVGVTDTQYF
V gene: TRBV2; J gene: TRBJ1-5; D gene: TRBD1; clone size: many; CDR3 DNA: TGTGCCAGCAGTGGACAGGGCTATAGCAATCAGCCCCAGCATTTT; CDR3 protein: CASSGQGYSNQPQHF
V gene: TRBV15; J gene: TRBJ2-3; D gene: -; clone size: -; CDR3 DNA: TGTGCCACCAGCAGAGAAGACGCGGCAGATACGCAGTATTTT; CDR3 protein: CATSREDAADTQYF
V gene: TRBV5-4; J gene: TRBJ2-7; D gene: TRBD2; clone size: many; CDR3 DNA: TGTGCCAGCAGTCGCGGGGGAAACTCCTACGAGCAGTACTTC; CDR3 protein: CASSRGGNSYEQYF
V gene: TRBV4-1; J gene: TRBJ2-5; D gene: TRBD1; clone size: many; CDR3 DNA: TGCGCCAGCAGCCAGTCCCTACAGGGGGTCGGAGAGACCCAGTACTTC; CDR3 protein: CASSQSLQGVGETQYF
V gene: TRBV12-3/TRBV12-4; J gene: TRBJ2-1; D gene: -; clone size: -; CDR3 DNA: TGTGCCAGCAGTTCCCCCGCCCAGGGAACCTACAATGAGCAGTTCTTC; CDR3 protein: CASSSPAQGTYNEQFF
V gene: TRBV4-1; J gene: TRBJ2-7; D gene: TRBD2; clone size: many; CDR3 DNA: TGCGCCAGCAGCCAACCACGGACTAGCGGGAACTCCTACGAGCAGTACTTC; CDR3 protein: CASSQPRTSGNSYEQYF
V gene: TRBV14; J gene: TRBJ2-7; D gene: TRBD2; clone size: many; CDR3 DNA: TGTGCCAGCAGCCAAGGGCTTAGCGGGAGGGCTAAGCAGTACTTC; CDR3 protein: CASSQGLSGRAKQYF
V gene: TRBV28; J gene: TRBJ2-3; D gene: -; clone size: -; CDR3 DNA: TGTGCCAGCAGTTTATTGGGACCCACAGATACGCAGTATTTT; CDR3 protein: CASSLLGPTDTQYF
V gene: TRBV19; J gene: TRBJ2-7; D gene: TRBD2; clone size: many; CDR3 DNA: TGTGCCAGTAGTATGGGGACTACAGAGCAGTACTTC; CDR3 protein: CASSMGTTEQYF
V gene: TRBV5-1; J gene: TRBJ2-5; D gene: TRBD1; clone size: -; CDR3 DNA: TGCGCCAGCAGCTTGGAAGGGGGCTCAGAGACCCAGTACTTC; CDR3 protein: CASSLEGGSETQYF
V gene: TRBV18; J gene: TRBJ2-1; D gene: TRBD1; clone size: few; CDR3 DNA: TGTGCCAGCTCACACGGGACAGGCCTCTACAATGAGCAGTTCTTC; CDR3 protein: CASSHGTGLYNEQFF
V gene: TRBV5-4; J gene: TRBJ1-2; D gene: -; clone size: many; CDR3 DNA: TGTGCCAGCAGCCTGCCGGGACCGTATGGCTACACCTTC; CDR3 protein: CASSLPGPYGYTF
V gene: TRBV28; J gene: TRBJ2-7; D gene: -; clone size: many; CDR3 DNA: TGTGCCAGCAGCACTACGGGACCGCACACCTACGAGCAGTACTTC; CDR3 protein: CASSTTGPHTYEQYF
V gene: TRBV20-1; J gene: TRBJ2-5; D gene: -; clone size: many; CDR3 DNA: TGCAGTGCGCCGGGTAGGGGCCCAGAGACCCAGTACTTC; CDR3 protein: CSAPGRGPETQYF
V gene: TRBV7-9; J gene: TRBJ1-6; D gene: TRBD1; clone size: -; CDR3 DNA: TGTGCCAGCAGCCTTTCGACAGGGGGCAATCAGCCCCTCCACTTT; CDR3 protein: CASSLSTGGNQPLHF
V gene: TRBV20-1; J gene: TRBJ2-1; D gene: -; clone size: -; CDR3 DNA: TGCAGTGCTAGAGCTGGAACTGAGCAGTTCTTC; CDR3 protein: CSARAGTEQFF
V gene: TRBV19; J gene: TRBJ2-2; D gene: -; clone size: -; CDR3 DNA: TGTGCCAGTAGTATAGGCAGGCGGGGGCTGTTTTTT; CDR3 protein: CASSIGRRGLFF
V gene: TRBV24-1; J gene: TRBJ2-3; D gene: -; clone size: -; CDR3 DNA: TGTGCCATCAGTGATCAAAGACAAGGGGGCACAGATACGCAGTATTTT; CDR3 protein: CAISDQRQGGTDTQYF
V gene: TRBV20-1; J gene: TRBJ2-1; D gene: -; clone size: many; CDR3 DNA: TGCAGTGCTAGACCATCTGGGTTGAGCGACTACAATGAGCAGTTCTTC; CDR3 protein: CSARPSGLSDYNEQFF
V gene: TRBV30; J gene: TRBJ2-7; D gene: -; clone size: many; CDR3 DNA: TGTGCCTGGAGTGAGTTTGACGGGGCGCAGTACTTC; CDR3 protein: CAWSEFDGAQYF
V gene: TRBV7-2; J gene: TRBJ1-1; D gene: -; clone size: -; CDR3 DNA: TGTGCCAGCAGCTTAGTCTCCTTTAACACTGAAGCTTTCTTT; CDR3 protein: CASSLVSFNTEAFF
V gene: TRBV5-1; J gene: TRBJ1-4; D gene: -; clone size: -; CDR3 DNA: TGCGCCAGCAGCTTAAAACTGTTTTTT; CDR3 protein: CASSLKLFF